Below, 12 T cell receptor beta chains from the same sample are listed, as sequenced in a study of cytomegalovirus exposure and HLA in healthy donors. PCR used 60 Vbeta primers and 13 Jbeta primers. Some clones are missing from TCRdb's copy, which holds only in-frame ones; the method was immunoSEQ multiplex PCR. The table records around 150,000 clones, 75% to 80% of them present only once. Material for sequencing was PBMCs. All receptors derive from a woman in her 30s in good health and CMV-seronegative.

This clone was counted at least ten times. The genes are TRBV4-1 and TRBJ1-1; D remains unclear. Per the germline V gene, CDR1 is MGHRA and CDR2 is YSYEKL. The V and J ends lost 0 bases and 0 bases respectively, with 8 bases between them. The CDR3 spans 15 residues. The DNA of the CDR3 is TGCGCCAGCAGCCAAGAGAGGGAGTTGAACACTGAAGCTTTCTTT. This gives the protein CASSQERELNTEAFF.

The rearrangement uses TRBV7-2 and TRBJ1-1; D may be TRBD1 (5 bases). The CDR3 loop spans 17 amino acids. CDR1 SGHTA and CDR2 FQGNSA come from the germline V gene. V dropped 0 bases and J dropped 0 bases, with 14 bases sitting between them. The chain's CDR3 is CASSLAMGPPLNTEAFF. For the CDR3, the DNA is TGTGCCAGCAGCTTAGCGATGGGGCCTCCCCTGAACACTGAAGCTTTCTTT.

The chain recombines TRBV4-3 with TRBJ2-1; the match to TRBD1 covers 10 bases. Losses at the gene ends were 2 bases for V and 9 bases for J; bases not matched to a gene: 7. The germline CDR1 and CDR2 sequences are LGHNA and YSLEER. The length of the CDR3 is 15 residues. DNA for the CDR3: TGCGCCAGCAGCCAACCGGACAGGGGGGGGAGTGAGCAGTTCTTC. Its translation is CASSQPDRGGSEQFF.

This chain uses TRBV6-1 with TRBJ2-3; the D gene is possibly TRBD1 (5 bases). The CDR3 contains 15 residues. The V and J ends lost 0 bases and 4 bases respectively, with 11 bases between them. Germline V CDR1 and CDR2: MNHNS, SASEGT. CDR3 DNA sequence: TGTGCCAGCAGTGAAGCGGCAGGGATGGCAGATACGCAGTATTTT. Amino acid sequence: CASSEAAGMADTQYF.

This clone came up a few times. The chain joins TRBV6-1 to TRBJ1-1; TRBD1 might be the D (6 bases). Germline V lookup: CDR1 MNHNS, CDR2 SASEGT. There are 13 residues in the CDR3. V lost 6 bases, J lost 1 base, and 9 bases lay in between. The CDR3 sequence: CASRDSSNTEAFF. The CDR3 nucleotides read TGTGCCAGCAGGGACAGTTCGAACACTGAAGCTTTCTTT.

This chain joins TRBV5-1 and TRBJ2-7; 16 positions agree with TRBD2. In germline, CDR1 is SGHRS, CDR2 YFSETQ. CDR3 size: 17 residues. Losses at the gene ends were 2 bases for V and 5 bases for J; bases not matched to a gene: 7. CDR3 sequence: CASSFLGTSGGAHEQYF. CDR3 DNA: TGCGCCAGCAGCTTCCTAGGGACTAGCGGGGGGGCCCACGAGCAGTACTTC.

The chain links TRBV5-4 to TRBJ2-5; 11 bases fit TRBD2. CDR1 and CDR2 from the germline V gene are SGHNT and YYREEE (reference sequence). The junction had 9 bases not matched to a gene; V was cut back by 3 bases and J by 5 bases. The CDR3 runs to 16 residues. As DNA, the CDR3 is TGTGCCAGCAGCTGGGGGGGACTAGCGGACGGGGAGACCCAGTACTTC. Encoded protein: CASSWGGLADGETQYF.

This rearrangement joins TRBV5-1 to TRBJ2-3, with 15 bases aligning to TRBD2. The CDR3 extends over 16 amino acids. Losses at the gene ends were 5 bases for V and 6 bases for J; bases not matched to a gene: 7. Germline lookup yields CDR1 SGHRS and CDR2 YFSETQ. The CDR3, as DNA: TGCGCCAGCAGTAGGACTAGCGGGGGGGCATCGGATACGCAGTATTTT. Encoded protein: CASSRTSGGASDTQYF.

V usage is TRBV6-6 and J usage is TRBJ2-2; 7 nucleotides line up with TRBD1. In germline, CDR1 is MNHNY, CDR2 SVGAGI (reference sequence). V lost 4 bases, J lost 6 bases, and 5 bases stayed unmatched. The CDR3 runs 14 residues. CDR3 DNA: TGTGCCAGCAGTTCCGACAGGGTGGCCGGGGAGCTGTTTTTT. It is translated as CASSSDRVAGELFF.

The V and J genes are TRBV9 and TRBJ2-1; 8 nucleotides align to TRBD1. Germline values: CDR1 SGDLS, CDR2 YYNGEE. Losses at the gene ends were 3 bases for V and 0 bases for J; bases not matched to a gene: 8. The CDR3 loop spans 17 amino acids. The CDR3 DNA sequence: TGTGCCAGCAGCGGGCGGGCAGGGGGCTTCTCCTACAATGAGCAGTTCTTC. This sequence encodes CASSGRAGGFSYNEQFF.

The V gene is TRBV29-1, the J gene TRBJ1-4; a weak D match, TRBD1 (5 bases). Per the germline V gene, CDR1 is SQVTM and CDR2 is ANQGSEA. CDR3 length equals 16 residues. Deletions cut 7 bases from V and 8 bases from J, with 26 bases between. DNA of the CDR3: TGCAGCGCATCCCCGGGAGGGGAGGGGTTGAGAGAAAAACTGTTTTTT. Its protein is CSASPGGEGLREKLFF.

This sequence joins TRBV7-3 and TRBJ2-1, with D hard to call. Trimming took 1 base from V and 0 from J, leaving 7 bases between them. The CDR3 contains 15 residues. Germline V gene lookup returns CDR1 SGHTA and CDR2 FQGTGA. The CDR3 sequence is CASSLSTSSYNEQFF. The CDR3 DNA follows: TGTGCCAGCAGCTTAAGCACGAGCTCCTACAATGAGCAGTTCTTC.